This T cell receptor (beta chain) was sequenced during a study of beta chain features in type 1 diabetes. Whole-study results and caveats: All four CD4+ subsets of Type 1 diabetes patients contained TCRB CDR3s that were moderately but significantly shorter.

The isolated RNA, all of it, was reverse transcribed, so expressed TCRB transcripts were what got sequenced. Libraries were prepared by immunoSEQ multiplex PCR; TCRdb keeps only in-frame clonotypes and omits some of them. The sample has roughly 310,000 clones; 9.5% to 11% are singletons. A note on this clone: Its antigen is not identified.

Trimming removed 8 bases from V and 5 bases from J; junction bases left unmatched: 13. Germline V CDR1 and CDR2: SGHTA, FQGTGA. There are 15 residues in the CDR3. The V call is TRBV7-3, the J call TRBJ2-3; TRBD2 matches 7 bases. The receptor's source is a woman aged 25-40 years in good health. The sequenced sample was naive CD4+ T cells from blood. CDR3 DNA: TGTGCCAGCGCGTACGGTGGGAGGGCCATAGATACGCAGTATTTT. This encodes CASAYGGRAIDTQYF.